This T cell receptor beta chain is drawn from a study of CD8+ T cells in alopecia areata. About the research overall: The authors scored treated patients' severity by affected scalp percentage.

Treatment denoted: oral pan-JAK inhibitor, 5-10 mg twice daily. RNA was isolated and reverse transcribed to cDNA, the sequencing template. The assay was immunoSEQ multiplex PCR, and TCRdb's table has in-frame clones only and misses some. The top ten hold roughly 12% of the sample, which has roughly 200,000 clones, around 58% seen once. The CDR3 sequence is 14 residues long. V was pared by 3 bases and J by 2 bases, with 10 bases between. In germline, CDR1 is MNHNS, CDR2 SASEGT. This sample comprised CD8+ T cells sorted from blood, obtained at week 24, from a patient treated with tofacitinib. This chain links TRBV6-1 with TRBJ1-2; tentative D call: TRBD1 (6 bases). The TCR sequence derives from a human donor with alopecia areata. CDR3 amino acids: CASSENRVNYGYTF. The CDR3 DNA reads TGTGCCAGCAGTGAGAACAGGGTAAACTATGGCTACACCTTC.